Presented here are 4 T cell receptor beta chains from one specimen sequenced in a study of control samples from healthy donors and cancer patients. Measured with immunoSEQ multiplex PCR; TCRdb has only the in-frame clones, and not every one. Among 100,000 to 150,000 clones listed, approximately 89% were seen once. The sequenced material came from blood. These receptors were obtained from a man aged 55 to 69 in good health.

This chain joins TRBV19 and TRBJ2-1, with TRBD2 matching over 9 bases. The CDR3 covers 15 residues. With 2 bases clipped from V and 4 bases from J, the junction kept 3 bases outside the gene matches. Germline CDR1 and CDR2: LNHDA and SQIVND (reference sequence). CDR3 sequence: CASSIQSGGYNEQFF. CDR3 coding DNA: TGTGCCAGTAGTATACAAAGCGGGGGGTACAATGAGCAGTTCTTC.

This chain links TRBV11-2 with TRBJ1-1, with a tentative D call TRBD1 (5 bases). Germline V CDR1 and CDR2: SGHAT, FQNNGV. This CDR3 contains 11 residues. V was cut by 11 bases and J by 8 bases, with 15 bases left in between. The CDR3 sequence is CACARGREAFF. CDR3 coding DNA: TGTGCCTGCGCCCGGGGGAGGGAAGCTTTCTTT.

This sequence joins TRBV19 and TRBJ1-5; no firm D call. Germline CDR1 reads LNHDA; CDR2 reads SQIVND (reference sequence). The CDR3 is 13 residues long. Trimming took 5 bases from V and 6 from J, leaving 11 bases between them. This CDR3 is CASSESVGQPQHF. The CDR3 bases are TGTGCCAGTAGTGAGTCGGTCGGTCAGCCCCAGCATTTT.

The rearrangement uses TRBV5-4 and TRBJ2-5; 7 nucleotides agree with TRBD2. Germline values: CDR1 SGHNT, CDR2 YYREEE (reference sequence). The CDR3 spans 15 residues. V dropped 4 bases and J dropped 1; count of bases not matched to a gene: 7. CDR3 sequence: CASSMRGLPQETQYF. CDR3 in DNA: TGTGCCAGCAGCATGAGGGGACTACCCCAAGAGACCCAGTACTTC.